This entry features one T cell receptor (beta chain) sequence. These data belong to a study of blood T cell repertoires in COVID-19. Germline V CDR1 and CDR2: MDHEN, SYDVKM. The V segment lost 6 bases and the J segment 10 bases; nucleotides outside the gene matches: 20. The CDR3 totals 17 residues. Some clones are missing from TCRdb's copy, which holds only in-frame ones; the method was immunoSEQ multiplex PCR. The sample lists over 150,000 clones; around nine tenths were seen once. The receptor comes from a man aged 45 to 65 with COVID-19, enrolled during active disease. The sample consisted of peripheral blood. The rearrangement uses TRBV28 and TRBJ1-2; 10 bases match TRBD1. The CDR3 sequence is CASRYPTGTGEGLPYTF. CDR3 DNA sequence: TGTGCCAGCAGATACCCCACCGGGACAGGGGAGGGGCTCCCCTACACCTTC.